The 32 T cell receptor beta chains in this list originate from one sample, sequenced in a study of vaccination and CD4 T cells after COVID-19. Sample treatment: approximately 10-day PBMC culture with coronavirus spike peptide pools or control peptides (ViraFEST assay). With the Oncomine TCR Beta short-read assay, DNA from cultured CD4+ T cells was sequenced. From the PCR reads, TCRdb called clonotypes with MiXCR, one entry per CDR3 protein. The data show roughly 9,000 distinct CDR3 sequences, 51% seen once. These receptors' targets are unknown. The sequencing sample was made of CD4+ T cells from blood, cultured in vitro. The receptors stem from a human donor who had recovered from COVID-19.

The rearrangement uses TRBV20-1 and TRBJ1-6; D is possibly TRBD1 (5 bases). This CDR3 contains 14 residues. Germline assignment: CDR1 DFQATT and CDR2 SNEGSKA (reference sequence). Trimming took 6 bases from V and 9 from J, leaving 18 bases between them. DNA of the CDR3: TGCAGTGCCCTGTTTGGGGACGTTTCTTCACCCCTCCACTTT. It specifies CSALFGDVSSPLHF.

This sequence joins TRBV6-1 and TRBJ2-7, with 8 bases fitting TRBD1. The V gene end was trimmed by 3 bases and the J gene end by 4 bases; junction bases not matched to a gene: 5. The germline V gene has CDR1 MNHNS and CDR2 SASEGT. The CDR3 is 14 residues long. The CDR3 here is CASSEQGAVYEQYF. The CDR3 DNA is TGTGCCAGCAGTGAGCAGGGGGCGGTGTACGAGCAGTACTTC.

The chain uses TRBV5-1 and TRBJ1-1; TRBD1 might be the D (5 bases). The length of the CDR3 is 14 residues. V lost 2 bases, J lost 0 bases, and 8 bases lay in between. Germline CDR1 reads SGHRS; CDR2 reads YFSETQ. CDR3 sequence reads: CASSFDSLNTEAFF. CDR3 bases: TGCGCCAGCAGCTTCGACAGCCTGAACACTGAAGCTTTCTTT.

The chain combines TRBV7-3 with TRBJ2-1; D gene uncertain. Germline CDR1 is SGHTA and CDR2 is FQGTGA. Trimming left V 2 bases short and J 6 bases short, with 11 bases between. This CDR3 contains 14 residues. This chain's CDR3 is CASSLGGLGNEQFF. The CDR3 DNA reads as TGTGCCAGCAGCTTAGGTGGCCTCGGCAATGAGCAGTTCTTC.

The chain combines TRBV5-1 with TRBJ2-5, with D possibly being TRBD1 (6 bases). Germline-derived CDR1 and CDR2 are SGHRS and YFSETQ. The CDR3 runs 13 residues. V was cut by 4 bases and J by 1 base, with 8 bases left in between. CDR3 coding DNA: TGCGCCAGCAGCCAGGACAGCCAAGAGACCCAGTACTTC. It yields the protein CASSQDSQETQYF.

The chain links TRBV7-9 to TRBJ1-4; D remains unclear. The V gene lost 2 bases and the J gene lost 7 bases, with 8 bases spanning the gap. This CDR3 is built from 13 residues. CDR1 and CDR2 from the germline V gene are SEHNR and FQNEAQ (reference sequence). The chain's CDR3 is CASSLSNVEKLFF. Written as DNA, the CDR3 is TGTGCCAGCAGCTTATCCAACGTTGAAAAACTGTTTTTT.

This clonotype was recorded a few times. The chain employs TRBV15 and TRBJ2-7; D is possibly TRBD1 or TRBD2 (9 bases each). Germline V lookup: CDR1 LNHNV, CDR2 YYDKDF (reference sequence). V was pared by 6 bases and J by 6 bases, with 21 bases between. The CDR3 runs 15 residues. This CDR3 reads CATRPRREGQGEQYF. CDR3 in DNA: TGTGCCACCAGACCCCGGCGGGAGGGACAGGGCGAGCAGTACTTC.

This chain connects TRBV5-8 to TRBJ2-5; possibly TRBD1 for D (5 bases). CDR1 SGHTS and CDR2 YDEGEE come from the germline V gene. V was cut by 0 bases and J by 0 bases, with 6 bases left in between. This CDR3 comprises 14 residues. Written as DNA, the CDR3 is TGTGCCAGCAGCTTGGGACAGTACCAAGAGACCCAGTACTTC. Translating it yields CASSLGQYQETQYF.

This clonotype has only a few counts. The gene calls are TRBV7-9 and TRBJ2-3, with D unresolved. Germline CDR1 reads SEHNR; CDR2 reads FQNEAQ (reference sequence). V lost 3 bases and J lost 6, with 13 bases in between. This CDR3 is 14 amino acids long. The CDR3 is CASSFASRHDTQYF. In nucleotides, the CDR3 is TGTGCCAGCAGCTTCGCTAGTCGACATGATACGCAGTATTTT.

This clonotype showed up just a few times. CDR3 sequence (DNA): TGTGCCAGTAGTATATTGGCAGGGGGGAGGCAGCCCCAGCATTTT. Translating it yields CASSILAGGRQPQHF. The chain combines TRBV19 with TRBJ1-5, with 7 bases that match TRBD1. V trimming: 2 bases; J trimming: 7 bases; junction bases outside the gene matches: 8. Germline lookup yields CDR1 LNHDA and CDR2 SQIVND (reference sequence). CDR3 length: 15 residues.

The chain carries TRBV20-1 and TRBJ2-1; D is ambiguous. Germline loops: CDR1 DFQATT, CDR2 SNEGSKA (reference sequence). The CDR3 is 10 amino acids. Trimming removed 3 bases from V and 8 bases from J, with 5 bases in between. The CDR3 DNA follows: TGCAGTGCTAGTGGCGATGAGCAGTTCTTC. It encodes CSASGDEQFF.

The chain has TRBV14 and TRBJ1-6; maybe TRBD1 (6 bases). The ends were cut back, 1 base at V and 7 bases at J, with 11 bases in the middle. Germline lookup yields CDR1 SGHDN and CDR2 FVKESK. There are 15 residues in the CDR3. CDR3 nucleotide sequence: TGTGCCAGCAGCCAAGCCCAGGGGCCCAATTCACCCCTCCACTTT. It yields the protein CASSQAQGPNSPLHF. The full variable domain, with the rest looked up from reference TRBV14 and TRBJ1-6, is EAGVTQFPSHSVIEKGQTVTLRCDPISGHDNLYWYRRVMGKEIKFLLHFVKESKQDESGMPNNRFLAERTGGTYSTLKVQPAELEDSGVYFCASSQAQGPNSPLHFGNGTRLTVT.

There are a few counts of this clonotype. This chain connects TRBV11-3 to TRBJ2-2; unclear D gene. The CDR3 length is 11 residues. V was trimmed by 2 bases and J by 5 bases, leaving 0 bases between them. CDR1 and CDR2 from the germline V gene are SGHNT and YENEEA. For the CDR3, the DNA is TGTGCCAGCAGCTTAACCGGGGAGCTGTTTTTT. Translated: CASSLTGELFF.

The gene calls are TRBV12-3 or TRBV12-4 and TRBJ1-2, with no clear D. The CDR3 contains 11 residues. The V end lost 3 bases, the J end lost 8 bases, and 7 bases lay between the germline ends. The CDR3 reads CASSFLRGYTF. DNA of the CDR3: TGTGCCAGCAGTTTCCTCCGGGGCTACACCTTC.

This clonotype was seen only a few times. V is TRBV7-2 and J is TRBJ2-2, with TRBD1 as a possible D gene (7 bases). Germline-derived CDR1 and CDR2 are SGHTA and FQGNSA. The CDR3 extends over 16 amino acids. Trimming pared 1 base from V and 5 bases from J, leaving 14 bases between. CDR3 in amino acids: CASSLVWQGGTGELFF. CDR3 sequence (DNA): TGTGCCAGCAGCTTAGTCTGGCAGGGGGGAACCGGGGAGCTGTTTTTT.

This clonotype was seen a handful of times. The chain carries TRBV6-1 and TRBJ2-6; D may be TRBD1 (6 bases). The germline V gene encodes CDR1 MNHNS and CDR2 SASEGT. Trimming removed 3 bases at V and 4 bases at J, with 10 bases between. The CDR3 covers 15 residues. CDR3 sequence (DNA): TGTGCCAGCAGTGAGAACAGGGTCGGGGCCAACGTCCTGACTTTC. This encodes CASSENRVGANVLTF.

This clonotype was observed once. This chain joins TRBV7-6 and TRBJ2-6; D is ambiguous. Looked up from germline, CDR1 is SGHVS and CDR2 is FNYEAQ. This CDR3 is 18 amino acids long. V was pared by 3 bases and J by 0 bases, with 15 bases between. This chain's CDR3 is CASSLLLRTASGANVLTF. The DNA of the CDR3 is TGTGCCAGCAGCTTGTTACTCCGGACGGCCTCTGGGGCCAACGTCCTGACTTTC. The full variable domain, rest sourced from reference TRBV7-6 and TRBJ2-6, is GAGVSQSPRYKVTKRGQDVALRCDPISGHVSLYWYRQALGQGPEFLTYFNYEAQQDKSGLPNDRFSAERPEGSISTLTIQRTEQRDSAMYRCASSLLLRTASGANVLTFGAGSRLTVL.

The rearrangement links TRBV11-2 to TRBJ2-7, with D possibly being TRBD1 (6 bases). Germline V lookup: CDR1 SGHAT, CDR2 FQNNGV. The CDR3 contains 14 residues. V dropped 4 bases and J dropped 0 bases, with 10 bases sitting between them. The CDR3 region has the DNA TGTGCCAGCAGCTCCCTACAGGGCTCCTACGAGCAGTACTTC. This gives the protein CASSSLQGSYEQYF.

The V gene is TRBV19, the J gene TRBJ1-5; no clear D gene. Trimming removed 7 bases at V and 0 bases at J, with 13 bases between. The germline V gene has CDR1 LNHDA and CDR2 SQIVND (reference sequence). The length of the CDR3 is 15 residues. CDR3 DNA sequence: TGTGCCAGTACTACAGACCAGCTTAGCAATCAGCCCCAGCATTTT. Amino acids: CASTTDQLSNQPQHF.

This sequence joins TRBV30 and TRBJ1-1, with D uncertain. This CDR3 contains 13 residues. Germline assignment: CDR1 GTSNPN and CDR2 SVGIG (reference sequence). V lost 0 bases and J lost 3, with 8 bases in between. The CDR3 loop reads CAWSVKGYTEAFF. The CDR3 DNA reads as TGTGCCTGGAGTGTAAAGGGCTACACTGAAGCTTTCTTT.

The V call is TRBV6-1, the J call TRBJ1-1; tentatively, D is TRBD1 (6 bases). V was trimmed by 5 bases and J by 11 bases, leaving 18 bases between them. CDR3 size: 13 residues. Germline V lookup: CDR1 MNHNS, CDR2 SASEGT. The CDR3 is CASSPTIQGEAFF. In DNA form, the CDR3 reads TGTGCCAGCAGTCCCACTATACAGGGTGAGGCTTTCTTT.

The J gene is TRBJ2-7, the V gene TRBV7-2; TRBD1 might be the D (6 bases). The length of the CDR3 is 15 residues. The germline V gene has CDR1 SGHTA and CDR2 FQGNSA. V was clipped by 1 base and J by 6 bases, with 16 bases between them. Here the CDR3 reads CASSLGAGVGGEQYF. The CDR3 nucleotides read TGTGCCAGCAGCTTAGGAGCAGGGGTTGGGGGCGAGCAGTACTTC. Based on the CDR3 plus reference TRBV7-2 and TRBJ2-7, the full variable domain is GAGVSQSPSNKVTEKGKDVELRCDPISGHTALYWYRQSLGQGLEFLIYFQGNSAPDKSGLPSDRFSAERTGGSVSTLTIQRTQQEDSAVYLCASSLGAGVGGEQYFGPGTRLTVT.

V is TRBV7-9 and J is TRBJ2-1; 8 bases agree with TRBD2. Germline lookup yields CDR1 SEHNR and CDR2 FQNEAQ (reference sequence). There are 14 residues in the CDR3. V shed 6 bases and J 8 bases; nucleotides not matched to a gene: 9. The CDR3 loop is CASRFSGKSYEQFF. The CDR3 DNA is TGTGCCAGCAGGTTTAGCGGGAAAAGCTATGAGCAGTTCTTC.

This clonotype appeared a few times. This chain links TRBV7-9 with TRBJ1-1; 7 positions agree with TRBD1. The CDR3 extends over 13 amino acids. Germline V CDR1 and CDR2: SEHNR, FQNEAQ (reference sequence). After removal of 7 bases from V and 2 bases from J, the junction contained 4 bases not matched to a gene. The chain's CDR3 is CASNRQGNTEAFF. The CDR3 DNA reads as TGTGCCAGCAACCGACAGGGAAACACTGAAGCTTTCTTT.

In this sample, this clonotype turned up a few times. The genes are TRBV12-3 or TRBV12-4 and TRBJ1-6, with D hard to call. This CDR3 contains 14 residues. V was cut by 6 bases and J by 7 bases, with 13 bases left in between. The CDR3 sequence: CASRPDGQNSPLHF. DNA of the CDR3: TGTGCCAGCAGACCGGACGGTCAGAATTCACCCCTCCACTTT.

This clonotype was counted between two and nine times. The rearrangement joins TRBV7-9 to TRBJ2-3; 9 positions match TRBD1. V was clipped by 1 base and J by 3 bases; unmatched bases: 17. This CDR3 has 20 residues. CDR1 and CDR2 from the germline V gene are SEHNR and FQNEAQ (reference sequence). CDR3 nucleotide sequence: TGTGCCAGCAGCTTAGTCTCCCGGGACAGGGTTCTGTACTGGACAGATACGCAGTATTTT. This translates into CASSLVSRDRVLYWTDTQYF.

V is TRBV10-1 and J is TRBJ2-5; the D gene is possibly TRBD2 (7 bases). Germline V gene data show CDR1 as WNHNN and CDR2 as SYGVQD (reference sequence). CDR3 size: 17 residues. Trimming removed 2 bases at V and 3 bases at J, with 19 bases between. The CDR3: CASSEHHKEGGKETQYF. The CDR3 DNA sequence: TGCGCCAGCAGTGAGCATCACAAAGAGGGGGGGAAAGAGACCCAGTACTTC.

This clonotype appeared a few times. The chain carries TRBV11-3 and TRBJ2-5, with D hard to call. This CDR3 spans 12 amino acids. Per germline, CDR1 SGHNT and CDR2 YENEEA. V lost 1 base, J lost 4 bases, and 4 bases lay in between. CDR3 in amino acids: CASSLVGETQYF. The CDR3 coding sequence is TGTGCCAGCAGCTTAGTTGGAGAGACCCAGTACTTC. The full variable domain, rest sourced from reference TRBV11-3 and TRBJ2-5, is EAGVVQSPRYKIIEKKQPVAFWCNPISGHNTLYWYLQNLGQGPELLIRYENEEAVDDSQLPKDRFSAERLKGVDSTLKIQPAELGDSAVYLCASSLVGETQYFGPGTRLLVL.

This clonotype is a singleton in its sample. The CDR3 sequence is CASSTGGFNGYTF. CDR3 DNA: TGTGCCAGCAGCACCGGGGGGTTCAACGGCTACACCTTC. The J gene is TRBJ1-2, the V gene TRBV5-5; weak D call: TRBD1 (5 bases). The CDR3 consists of 13 residues. Germline V gene sequence: CDR1 SGHKS, CDR2 YYEKEE (reference sequence). Trimming took off 4 bases at V and 8 bases at J, with 15 bases between the two ends.

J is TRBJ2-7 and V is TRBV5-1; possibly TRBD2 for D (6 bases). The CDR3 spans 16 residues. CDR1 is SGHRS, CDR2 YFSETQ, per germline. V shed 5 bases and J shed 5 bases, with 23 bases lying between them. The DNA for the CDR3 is TGCGCCAGCAGACGTGGGGGAGGCGACGGAAATAACGAGCAGTACTTC. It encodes CASRRGGGDGNNEQYF.

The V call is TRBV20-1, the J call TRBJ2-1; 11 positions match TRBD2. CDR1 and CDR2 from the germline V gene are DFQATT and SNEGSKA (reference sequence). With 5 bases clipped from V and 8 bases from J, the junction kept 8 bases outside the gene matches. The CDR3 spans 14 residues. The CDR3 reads CSADVAGGPDEQFF. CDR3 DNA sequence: TGCAGTGCTGACGTAGCGGGGGGGCCCGATGAGCAGTTCTTC.

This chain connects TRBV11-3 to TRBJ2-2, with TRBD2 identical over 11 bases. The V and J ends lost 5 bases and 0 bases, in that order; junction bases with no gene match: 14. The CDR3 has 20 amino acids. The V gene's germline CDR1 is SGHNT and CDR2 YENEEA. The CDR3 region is CASSPTPGTSGESNTGELFF. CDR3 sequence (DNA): TGTGCCAGCAGCCCGACCCCTGGGACTAGCGGAGAGTCGAACACCGGGGAGCTGTTTTTT. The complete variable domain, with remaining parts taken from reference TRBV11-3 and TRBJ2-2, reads EAGVVQSPRYKIIEKKQPVAFWCNPISGHNTLYWYLQNLGQGPELLIRYENEEAVDDSQLPKDRFSAERLKGVDSTLKIQPAELGDSAVYLCASSPTPGTSGESNTGELFFGEGSRLTVL.